This TCR beta chain was documented in a study of blood T cell repertoires in COVID-19. On the study more broadly: Specimens from acute and convalescent COVID-19 originated in the United States, Italy and Spain.

As for this clone: At one of its ends the junction is not consistent with the germline gene, which may arise from a read error.

Sequencing was performed with immunoSEQ multiplex PCR; in TCRdb, only in-frame clones are kept and a portion is missing. The table has around 63,000 clones, around 90% seen once; the top ten hold 3.5% to 4.5%. The CDR3 covers 17 residues. CDR1 and CDR2 (germline): SGHNT, YENEEA. This TCR came from a man in his forties or fifties with active COVID-19. The sequencing sample was made of peripheral blood. The J gene is TRBJ2-2, the V gene TRBV11-3; 11 bases agree with TRBD1. This CDR3 is CASSIESRTGGIGELFF. In DNA, the CDR3 is TGTGCCAGCAGCATAGAGAGCCGGACAGGGGGCATCGGGGAGCTGTTTTTT.